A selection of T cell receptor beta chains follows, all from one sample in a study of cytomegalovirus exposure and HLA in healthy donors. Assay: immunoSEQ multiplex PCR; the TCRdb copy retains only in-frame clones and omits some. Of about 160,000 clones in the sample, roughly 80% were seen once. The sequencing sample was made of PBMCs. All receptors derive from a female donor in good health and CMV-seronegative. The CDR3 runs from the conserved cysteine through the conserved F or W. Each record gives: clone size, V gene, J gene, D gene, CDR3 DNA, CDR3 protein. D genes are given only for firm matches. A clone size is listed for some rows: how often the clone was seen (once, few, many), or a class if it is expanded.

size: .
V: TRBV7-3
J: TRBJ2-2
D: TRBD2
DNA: TGTGCCAGCAGCCTCGGACTAGCAAGATACACCGGGGAGCTGTTTTTT
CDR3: CASSLGLARYTGELFF

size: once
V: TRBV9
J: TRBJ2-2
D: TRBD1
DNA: TGTGCCAGCAGCCGGACAGGGGAGGGAACCGGGGAGCTGTTTTTT
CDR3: CASSRTGEGTGELFF

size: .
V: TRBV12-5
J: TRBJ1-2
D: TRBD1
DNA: TGTGCTAGTGGTTTGGTTATCAGGCCCTCTTCGGGCAGGGGGCCCCACCCTATCCCCTATGGCTACACCTTC
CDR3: CASGLVIRPSSGRGPHPIPYGYTF

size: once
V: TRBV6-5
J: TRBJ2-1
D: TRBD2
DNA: TGTGCCAGCAGTCGGACTAGCGGGGCGAATGAGCAGTTCTTC
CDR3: CASSRTSGANEQFF

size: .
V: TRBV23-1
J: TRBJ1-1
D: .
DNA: TGCGCCAGCGAGCTGAACACTGAAGCTTTCTTT
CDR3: CASELNTEAFF

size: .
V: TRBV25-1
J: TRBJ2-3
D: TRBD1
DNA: TGTGCCAGCAGCGACCACGGACAGGGGCCTTCCACAGATACGCAGTATTTT
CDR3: CASSDHGQGPSTDTQYF

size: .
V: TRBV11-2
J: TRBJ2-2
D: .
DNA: TGTGCCAGCAGCTTTGGAGCGACCGGGGAGCTGTTTTTT
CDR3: CASSFGATGELFF

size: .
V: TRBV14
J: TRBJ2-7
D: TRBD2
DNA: TGTGCCAGCAGCCACGCAACACTAGCGGGGGTCGACGAGCAGTACTTC
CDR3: CASSHATLAGVDEQYF

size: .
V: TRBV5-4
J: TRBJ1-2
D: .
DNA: TGTGCCAGCAGCACCAAAGGGGGAGTAGATAAAGGCTACACCTTC
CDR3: CASSTKGGVDKGYTF

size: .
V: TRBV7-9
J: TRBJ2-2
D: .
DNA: TGTGCCAGCAGCCTCCCGGCCGGGGAGCTGTTTTTT
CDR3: CASSLPAGELFF

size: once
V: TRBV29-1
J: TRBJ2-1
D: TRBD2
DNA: TGCAGCGTTGAAATAGCGGGGACCAATGAGCAGTTCTTC
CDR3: CSVEIAGTNEQFF

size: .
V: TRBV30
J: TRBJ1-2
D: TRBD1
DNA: TGTGCCTGGAGTGTAAGTCCAGGGGGCTATGGCTACACCTTC
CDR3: CAWSVSPGGYGYTF

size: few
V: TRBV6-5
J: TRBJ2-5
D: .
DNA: TGTGCCAGCAGGCGCCCAGGGCCCGCAGGGGAGACCCAGTACTTC
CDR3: CASRRPGPAGETQYF

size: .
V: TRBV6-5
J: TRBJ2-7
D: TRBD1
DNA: TGTGCCAGCAGTTATTTGGGACAGGGATCCTACGAGCAGTACTTC
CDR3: CASSYLGQGSYEQYF

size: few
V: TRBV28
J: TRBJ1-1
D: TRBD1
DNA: TGTGCCAGCACCGAACCAGGGGGTTACACTGAAGCTTTCTTT
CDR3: CASTEPGGYTEAFF

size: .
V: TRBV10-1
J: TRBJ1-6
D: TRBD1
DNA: TGCGCCAGCAGTGCCGGGACAGCTAATTCACCCCTCCACTTT
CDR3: CASSAGTANSPLHF

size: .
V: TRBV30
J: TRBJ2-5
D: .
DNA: TGTGCCTGGAGTGTTAGGGGAGAGACCCAGTACTTC
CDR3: CAWSVRGETQYF

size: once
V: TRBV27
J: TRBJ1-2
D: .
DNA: TGTGCCAGCAGTTCGGTAGGGGGAGGCTACACCTTC
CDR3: CASSSVGGGYTF

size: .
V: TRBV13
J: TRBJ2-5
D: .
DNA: TGTGCCAGCAGCACTACTAGCTTCCAAGAGACCCAGTACTTC
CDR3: CASSTTSFQETQYF

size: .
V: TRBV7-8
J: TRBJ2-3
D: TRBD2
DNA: TGTGCCAGCAGCTTGGTACTAGCGGGGGGCACAGATACGCAGTATTTT
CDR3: CASSLVLAGGTDTQYF

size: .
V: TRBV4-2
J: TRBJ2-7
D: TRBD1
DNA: TGTGCCAGCAGCCAAGACCCCACAGGGGGCTACGAGCAGTACTTC
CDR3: CASSQDPTGGYEQYF

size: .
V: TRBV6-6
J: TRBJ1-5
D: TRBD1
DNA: TGTGCCAGCAGGAACTCCGGGACAGGGCCTCAGCCCCAGCATTTT
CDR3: CASRNSGTGPQPQHF

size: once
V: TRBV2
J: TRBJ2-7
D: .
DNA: TGTGCCATTGGCTTCTCCTACGAGCAGTACTTC
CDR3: CAIGFSYEQYF

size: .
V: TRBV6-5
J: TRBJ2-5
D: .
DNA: TGTGCCAGCAGTCCCTCCCTTACGGACCAAGAGACCCAGTACTTC
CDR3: CASSPSLTDQETQYF

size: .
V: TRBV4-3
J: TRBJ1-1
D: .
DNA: TGCGCCAGCAGCCAAGAAGGGGCTGAAGCTTTCTTT
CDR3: CASSQEGAEAFF

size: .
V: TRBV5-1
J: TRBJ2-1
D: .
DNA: TGCGCCAGCAGCCTGGCGCCCCCGGGAAACGTGTACAATGAGCAGTTCTTC
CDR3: CASSLAPPGNVYNEQFF

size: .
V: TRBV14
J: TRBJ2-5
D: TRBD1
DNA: TGTGCCAGCAGCCCTAGGGACAGGGGGCAGGAGACCCAGTACTTC
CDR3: CASSPRDRGQETQYF

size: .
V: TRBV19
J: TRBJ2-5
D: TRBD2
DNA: TGTGCCAGTAGTATGCATGCGCTAGCGGGATTACGGTACCAAGAGACCCAGTACTTC
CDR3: CASSMHALAGLRYQETQYF

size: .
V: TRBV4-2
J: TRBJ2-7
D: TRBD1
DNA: TGTGCCAGCAGCCAAGATCCAGGGGGCTACGAGCAGTACTTC
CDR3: CASSQDPGGYEQYF

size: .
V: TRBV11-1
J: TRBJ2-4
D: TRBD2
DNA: TGTGCCAGCAGCGAGCGGGAGGGTCGATCAGCCAAAAACATTCAGTACTTC
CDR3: CASSEREGRSAKNIQYF

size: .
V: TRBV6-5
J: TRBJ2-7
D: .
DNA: TGTGCCAGCAGATCAAACAGGGTTCCCTACGAGCAGTACTTC
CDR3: CASRSNRVPYEQYF

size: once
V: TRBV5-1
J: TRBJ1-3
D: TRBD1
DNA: TGCGCCAGCAGCTTAGACAGGGGGCGCACCATATATTTT
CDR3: CASSLDRGRTIYF

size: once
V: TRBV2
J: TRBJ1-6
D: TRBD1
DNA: TGTGCCAGCGGAGACAGGGACAATTCACCCCTCCACTTT
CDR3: CASGDRDNSPLHF

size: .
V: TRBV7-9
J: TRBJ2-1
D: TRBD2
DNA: TGTGCCAGCAGATCAGGAAGCGGGAGGGCCGTAGAGCAGTTCTTC
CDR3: CASRSGSGRAVEQFF

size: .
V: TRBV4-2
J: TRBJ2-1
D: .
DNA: TGTGCCAGCAGTCGAGACAGCTTCCATGAGCAGTTCTTC
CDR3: CASSRDSFHEQFF

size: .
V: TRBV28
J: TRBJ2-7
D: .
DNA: TGTGCCAGCAGTCCACTCCTAGCGTTAGGCGAGCAGTACTTC
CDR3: CASSPLLALGEQYF

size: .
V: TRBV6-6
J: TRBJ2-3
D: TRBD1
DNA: TGTGCCAGCAGTTTACAGGGGGTTGGCACAGATACGCAGTATTTT
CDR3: CASSLQGVGTDTQYF

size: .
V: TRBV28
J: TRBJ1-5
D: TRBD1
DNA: TGTGCCAGCAGCAGTACAGGGGGGATTGGTCAGCCCCAGCATTTT
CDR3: CASSSTGGIGQPQHF

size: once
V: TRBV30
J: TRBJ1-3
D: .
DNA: TGTGCCTGGATTACGGAGGGCGCGGGAAACACCATATATTTT
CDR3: CAWITEGAGNTIYF

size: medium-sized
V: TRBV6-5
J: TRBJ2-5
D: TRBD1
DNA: TGTGCCAGCAGCCTTTGGGACAGGGGAGGAGAGACCCAGTACTTC
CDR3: CASSLWDRGGETQYF

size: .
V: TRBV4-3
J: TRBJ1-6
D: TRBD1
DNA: TGCGCCAGCAGCCGCCGTGAGGGGGCGTGGAATTCACCCCTCCACTTT
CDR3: CASSRREGAWNSPLHF

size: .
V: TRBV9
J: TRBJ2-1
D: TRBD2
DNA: TGTGCCAGCGGGGGGGTGAGTCTTAACAATGAGCAGTTCTTC
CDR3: CASGGVSLNNEQFF

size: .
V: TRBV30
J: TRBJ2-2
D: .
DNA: TGCGCGAAATCGGACACCGGGGAGCTGTTTTTT
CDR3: CAKSDTGELFF

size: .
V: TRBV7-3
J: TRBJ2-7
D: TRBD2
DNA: TGTGCCAGCAGCCCCCAAGCGGGAGGCGGGGGACACGAGCAGTACTTC
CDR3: CASSPQAGGGGHEQYF

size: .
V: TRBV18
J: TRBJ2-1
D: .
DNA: TGTGCCAGCTCACCCCCGAACGGACAGAGAACCTACAATGAGCAGTTCTTC
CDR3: CASSPPNGQRTYNEQFF

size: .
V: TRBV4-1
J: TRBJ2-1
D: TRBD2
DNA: TGCGCCAGCAGCCAATACAACAATTGGGGGACTAGTCTAAAAAATGAGCAGTTCTTC
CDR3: CASSQYNNWGTSLKNEQFF

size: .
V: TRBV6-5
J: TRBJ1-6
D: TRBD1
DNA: TGTGCCAGCAGCGGGACAGGGCGTAATTCACCCCTCCACTTT
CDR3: CASSGTGRNSPLHF

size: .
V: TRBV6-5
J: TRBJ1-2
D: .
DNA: TGTGCCAGCAGTTACTCCGGGACATCTTATGGCTACACCTTC
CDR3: CASSYSGTSYGYTF

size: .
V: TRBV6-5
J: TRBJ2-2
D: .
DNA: TGTGCCAGCAGATCGGGAGAAGTAGCCACCGGGGAGCTGTTTTTT
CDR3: CASRSGEVATGELFF

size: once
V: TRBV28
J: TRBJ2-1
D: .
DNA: TGTGCCAGCGCTATGTGGAATGAGCAGTTCTTC
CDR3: CASAMWNEQFF

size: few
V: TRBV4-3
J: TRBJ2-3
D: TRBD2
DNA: TGCGCCAGCAGCCAACGAAGCGGGAGGGCCCTCCTAAGCACAGATACGCAGTATTTT
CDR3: CASSQRSGRALLSTDTQYF

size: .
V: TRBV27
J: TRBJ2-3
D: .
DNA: TGTGCCAGCAGTGAGGCCGGAGATACGCAGTATTTT
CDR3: CASSEAGDTQYF

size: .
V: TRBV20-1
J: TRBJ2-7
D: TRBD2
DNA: TGCAGTGCCGGGAGGGCGTACGAGCAGTACTTC
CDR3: CSAGRAYEQYF